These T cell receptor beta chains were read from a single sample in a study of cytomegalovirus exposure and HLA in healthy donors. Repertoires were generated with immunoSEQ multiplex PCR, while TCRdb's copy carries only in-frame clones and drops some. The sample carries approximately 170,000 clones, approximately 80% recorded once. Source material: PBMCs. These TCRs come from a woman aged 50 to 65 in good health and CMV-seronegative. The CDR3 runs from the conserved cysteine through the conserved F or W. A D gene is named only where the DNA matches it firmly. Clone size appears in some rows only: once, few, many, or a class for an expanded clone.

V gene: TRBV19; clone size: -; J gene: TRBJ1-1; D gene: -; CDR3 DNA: TGTGCCAGTATAGGGGACACGATGAACACTGAAGCTTTCTTT; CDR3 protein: CASIGDTMNTEAFF
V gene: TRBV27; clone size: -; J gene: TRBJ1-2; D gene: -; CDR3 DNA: TGTGCCAGCAGTTCCCTGACTCCGAACTATGGCTACACCTTC; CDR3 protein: CASSSLTPNYGYTF
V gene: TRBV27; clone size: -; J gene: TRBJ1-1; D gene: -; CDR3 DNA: TGTGCCAGCAGTTTATCGGGGGGGGGCCCGAACACTGAAGCTTTCTTT; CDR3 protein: CASSLSGGGPNTEAFF
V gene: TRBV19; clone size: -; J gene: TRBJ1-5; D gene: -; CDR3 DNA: TGTGCCAGTAGTATAGTATTGCAGTATAGCAATCAGCCCCAGCATTTT; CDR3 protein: CASSIVLQYSNQPQHF
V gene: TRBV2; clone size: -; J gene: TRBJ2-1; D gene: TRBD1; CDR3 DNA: TGTGCCAGCAGGGCTGACAGGGGAGACTACAATGAGCAGTTCTTC; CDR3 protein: CASRADRGDYNEQFF
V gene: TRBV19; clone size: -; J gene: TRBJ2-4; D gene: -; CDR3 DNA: TGTGCCAGTAGTACGTCAGGGTTGAACATTCAGTACTTC; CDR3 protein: CASSTSGLNIQYF
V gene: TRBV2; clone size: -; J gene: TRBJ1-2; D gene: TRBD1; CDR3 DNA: TGTGCCAGCAGAGGGACAGGGCCTCTTGGCTACACCTTC; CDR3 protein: CASRGTGPLGYTF
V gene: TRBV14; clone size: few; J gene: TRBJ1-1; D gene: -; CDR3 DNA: TGTGCCAGCAGCCAACGACACGGGGTGGAACTGAACACTGAAGCTTTCTTT; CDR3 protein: CASSQRHGVELNTEAFF
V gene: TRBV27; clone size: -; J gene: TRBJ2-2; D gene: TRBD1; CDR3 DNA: TGTGCCAGCAGTTTATCGATGGGCAGGGGGCTGGCCGGGGAGCTGTTTTTT; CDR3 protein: CASSLSMGRGLAGELFF
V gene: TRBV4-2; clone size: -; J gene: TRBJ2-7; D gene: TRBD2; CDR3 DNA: TGTGCCAGCAGGGGGGAGGGCCGCTACGAGCAGTACTTC; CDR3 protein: CASRGEGRYEQYF
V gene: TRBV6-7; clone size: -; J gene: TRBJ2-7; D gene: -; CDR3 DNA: TGTGCCAGCAGTTACCAGGGGCGCTCCTACGAGCAGTACTTC; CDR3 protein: CASSYQGRSYEQYF
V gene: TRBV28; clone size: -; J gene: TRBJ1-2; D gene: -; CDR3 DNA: TGTGCCAGCAGTTCGAAACAGGGCGGCTATGGCTACACCTTC; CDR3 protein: CASSSKQGGYGYTF
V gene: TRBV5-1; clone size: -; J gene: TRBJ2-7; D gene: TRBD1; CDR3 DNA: TGCGCCAGCAGCAGGGACAGGTACGAGCAGTACTTC; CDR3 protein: CASSRDRYEQYF
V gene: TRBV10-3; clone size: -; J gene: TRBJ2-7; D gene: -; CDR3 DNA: TGTGCCACCACGACAGTTAGGCACGAGCAGTACTTC; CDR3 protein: CATTTVRHEQYF
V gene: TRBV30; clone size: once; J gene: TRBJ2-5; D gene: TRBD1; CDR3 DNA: TGTGCCTGGTCGAGGGACAGTCAAGAGACCCAGTACTTC; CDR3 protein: CAWSRDSQETQYF
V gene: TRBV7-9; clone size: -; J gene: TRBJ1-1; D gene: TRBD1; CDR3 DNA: TGTGCCAGCAGCCACTCCGGGACAGGGGGCGCGAACACTGAAGCTTTCTTT; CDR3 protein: CASSHSGTGGANTEAFF
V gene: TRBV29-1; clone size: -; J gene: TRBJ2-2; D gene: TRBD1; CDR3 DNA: TGCAGCGCCGCCGACAGGGTGGGCACCGGGGAGCTGTTTTTT; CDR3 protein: CSAADRVGTGELFF
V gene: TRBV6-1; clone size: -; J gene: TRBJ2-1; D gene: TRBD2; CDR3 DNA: TGTGCCAGCAGTGAATTGTTAGCGGGGCCCTACAATGAGCAGTTCTTC; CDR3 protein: CASSELLAGPYNEQFF
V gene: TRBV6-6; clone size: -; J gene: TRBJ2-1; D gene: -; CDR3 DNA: TGTGCCAGCAGTTACGAACGACTAGTGGGAAACAATGAGCAGTTCTTC; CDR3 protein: CASSYERLVGNNEQFF
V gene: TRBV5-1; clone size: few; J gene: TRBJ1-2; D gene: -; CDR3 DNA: TGCGCCAGCAGCTTTAAACAGGGAGGGTATGGCTACACCTTC; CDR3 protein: CASSFKQGGYGYTF
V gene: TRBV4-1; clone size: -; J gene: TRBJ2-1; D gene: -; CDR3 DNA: TGCGCCAGCAGCCAGGGGGCCGACAATGAGCAGTTCTTC; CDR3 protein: CASSQGADNEQFF
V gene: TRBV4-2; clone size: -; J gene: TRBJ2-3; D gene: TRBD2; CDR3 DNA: TGTGCCAGCAGCCAAGAGCTCGGGAGCGGGGGGTGGTCAGATACGCAGTATTTT; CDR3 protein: CASSQELGSGGWSDTQYF
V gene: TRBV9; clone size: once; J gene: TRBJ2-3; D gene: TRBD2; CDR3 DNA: TGTGCCAGCAGCCTCCAACCCCTGGCTAGCGGGGCTCGCACAGATACGCAGTATTTT; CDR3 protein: CASSLQPLASGARTDTQYF
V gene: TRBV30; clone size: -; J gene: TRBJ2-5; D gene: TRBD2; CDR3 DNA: TGTGCCTGGAGTGGGGAGGGAGAGCGAGAGACCCAGTACTTC; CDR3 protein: CAWSGEGERETQYF
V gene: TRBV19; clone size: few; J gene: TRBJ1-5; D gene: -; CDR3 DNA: TGTGCCAGTAGTATTCTCGCGGGTCAACAGCCCCAGCATTTT; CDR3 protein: CASSILAGQQPQHF
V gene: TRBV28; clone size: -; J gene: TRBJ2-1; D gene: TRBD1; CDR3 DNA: TGTGCCAGCGACGACAGGGCGTCCTACAATGAGCAGTTCTTC; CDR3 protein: CASDDRASYNEQFF
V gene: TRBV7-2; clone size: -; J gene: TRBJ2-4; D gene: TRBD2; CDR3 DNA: TGTGCCAGCAGCTCCCCTGACCTCCGGAGCGGGGACATTCAGTACTTC; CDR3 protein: CASSSPDLRSGDIQYF
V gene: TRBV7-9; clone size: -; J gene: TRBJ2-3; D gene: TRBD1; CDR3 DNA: TGTGCCAGCAGCTTTCCTCCGGGACAGGGGGCTTCTACGCAGTATTTT; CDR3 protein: CASSFPPGQGASTQYF
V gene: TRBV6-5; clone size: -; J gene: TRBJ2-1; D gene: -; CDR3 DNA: TGTGCCAGCAGAGTTCAGGGTAGAGGTGAGCAGTTCTTC; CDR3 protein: CASRVQGRGEQFF
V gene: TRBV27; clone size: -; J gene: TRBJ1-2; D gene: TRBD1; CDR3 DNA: TGTGCCAGCAGTTTATATGGGACAGGGGAAGTTGGCTACACCTTC; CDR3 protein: CASSLYGTGEVGYTF
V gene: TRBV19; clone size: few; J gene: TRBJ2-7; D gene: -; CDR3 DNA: TGTGCCAGTAGATCGTTGGGGGCAGACCGCTACGAGCAGTACTTC; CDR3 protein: CASRSLGADRYEQYF
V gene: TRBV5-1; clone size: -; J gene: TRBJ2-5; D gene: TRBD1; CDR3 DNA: TGCGCCAGCAGCTTACGCGCCGGCCAGACAGGGGCCGAGACCCAGTACTTC; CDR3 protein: CASSLRAGQTGAETQYF
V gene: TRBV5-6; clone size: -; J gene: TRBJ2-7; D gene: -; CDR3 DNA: TGTGCCAGCAGCTTCCGGGTTTCCGGCTACGAGCAGTACTTC; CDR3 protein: CASSFRVSGYEQYF
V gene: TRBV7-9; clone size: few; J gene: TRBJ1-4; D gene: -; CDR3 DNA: TGTTCCAGCAGACCGGCAGGGGCAACTAATGAAAAACTGTTTTTT; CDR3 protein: CSSRPAGATNEKLFF
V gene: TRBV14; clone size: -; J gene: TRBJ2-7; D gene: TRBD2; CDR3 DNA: TGTGCCAGCAGCCAAGAGAACCTAGCGGGAGCTGGCTACGAGCAGTACTTC; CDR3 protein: CASSQENLAGAGYEQYF
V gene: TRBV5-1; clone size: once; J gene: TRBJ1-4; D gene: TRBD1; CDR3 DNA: TGCGCCAGCAGTCTTACCGGGACAGTTAATGAAAAACTGTTTTTT; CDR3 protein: CASSLTGTVNEKLFF
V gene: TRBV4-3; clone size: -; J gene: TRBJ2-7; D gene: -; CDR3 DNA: TGCGCCAGCAGCGCGGCCTTGATCGACAGCTCCTACGAGCAGTACTTC; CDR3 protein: CASSAALIDSSYEQYF
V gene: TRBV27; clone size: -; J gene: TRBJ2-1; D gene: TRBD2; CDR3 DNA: TGTGCCAGCAGTCTCACCGGACTAGCGGGTAATCTCGATGAGCAGTTCTTC; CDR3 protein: CASSLTGLAGNLDEQFF
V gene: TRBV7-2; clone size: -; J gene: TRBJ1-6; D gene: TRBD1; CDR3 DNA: TGTGCCAGCAGCTTAGGGACAGGGAGTAATTCACCCCTCCACTTT; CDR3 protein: CASSLGTGSNSPLHF
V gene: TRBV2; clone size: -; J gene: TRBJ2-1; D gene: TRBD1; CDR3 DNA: TGTGCCAGCAAGGGACAGGGGGCCGATGAGCAGTTCTTC; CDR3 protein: CASKGQGADEQFF